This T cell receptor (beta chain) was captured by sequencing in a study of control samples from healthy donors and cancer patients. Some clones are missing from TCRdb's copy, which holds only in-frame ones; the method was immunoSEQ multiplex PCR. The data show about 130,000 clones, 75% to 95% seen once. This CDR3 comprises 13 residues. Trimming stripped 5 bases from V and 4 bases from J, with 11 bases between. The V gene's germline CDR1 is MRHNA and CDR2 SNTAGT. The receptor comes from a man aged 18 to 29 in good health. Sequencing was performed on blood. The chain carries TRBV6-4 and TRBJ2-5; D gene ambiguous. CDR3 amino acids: CASSKTARETQYF. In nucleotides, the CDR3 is TGTGCCAGCAGTAAGACGGCTAGAGAGACCCAGTACTTC.